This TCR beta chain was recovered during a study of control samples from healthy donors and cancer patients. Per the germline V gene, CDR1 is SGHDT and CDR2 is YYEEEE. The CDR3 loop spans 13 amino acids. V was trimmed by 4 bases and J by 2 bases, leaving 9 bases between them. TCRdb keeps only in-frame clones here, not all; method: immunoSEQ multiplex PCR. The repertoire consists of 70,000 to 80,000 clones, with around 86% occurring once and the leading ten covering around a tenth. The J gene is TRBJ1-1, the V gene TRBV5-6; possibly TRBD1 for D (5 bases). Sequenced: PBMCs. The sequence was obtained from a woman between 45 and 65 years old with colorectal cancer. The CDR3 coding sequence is TGTGCCAGCAGCCCTAGGGGTAACACTGAAGCTTTCTTT. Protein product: CASSPRGNTEAFF. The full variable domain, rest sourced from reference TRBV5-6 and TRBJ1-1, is DAGVTQSPTHLIKTRGQQVTLRCSPKSGHDTVSWYQQALGQGPQFIFQYYEEEERQRGNFPDRFSGHQFPNYSSELNVNALLLGDSALYLCASSPRGNTEAFFGQGTRLTVV.